This T cell receptor beta chain was obtained from a study of T cells of healthy individuals. After removal of 0 bases from V and 2 bases from J, the junction contained 4 bases not matched to a gene. The CDR3 loop spans 16 amino acids. Germline CDR1 reads LNHDA; CDR2 reads SQIVND (reference sequence). TCRdb independently ran MiXCR on the 5' RACE reads; one entry per CDR3 protein. The data contain 40,000 to 60,000 distinct CDR3 sequences, over 12% of them singletons. The rearrangement joins TRBV19 to TRBJ1-5; 7 bases line up with TRBD1. This TCR was sampled from a human donor in good health. CDR3 sequence reads: CASSIDRQGGNQPQHF. DNA of the CDR3: TGTGCCAGTAGTATAGATAGACAGGGTGGCAATCAGCCCCAGCATTTT.